Following are 3 T cell receptor beta chains from one sample sequenced in a study of T cell responses to AZD1222 COVID-19 vaccine (dated by TCRdb to 2020 to 2022). What the time point label conveys for this sample: baseline before first vaccination. The treatment or condition label corresponds to: meningococcal conjugate vaccine given as trial control. The library relied on the immunoSEQ multiplex PCR assay. The table comes from immuneACCESS by way of TCRdb, which keeps in-frame sequences with V and J called. Part of the clones is missing from these tables; in studies checked, under half for an unresolved V gene and the rest for unknown reasons. In all, the sample holds tens of thousands of clones, and 88% of those were seen once. 10% of the sample is in the top ten clones. Specimen: peripheral blood, collected on day 0 of MenACWY control vaccination. The receptors stem from an adult in good health.

This chain links TRBV19 with TRBJ1-5; weak D call: TRBD1 (6 bases). This CDR3 is built from 15 residues. The V end was cut by 5 bases, the J end by 3 bases, with 14 bases between. Germline CDR1 is LNHDA and CDR2 is SQIVND (reference sequence). Written as DNA, the CDR3 is TGTGCCAGTAGTCCGGGGACACTTCCCAATCAGCCCCAGCATTTT. Protein product: CASSPGTLPNQPQHF.

This chain links TRBV6-6 with TRBJ1-6, with D maybe TRBD1 (5 bases). Germline V CDR1 and CDR2: MNHNY, SVGAGI (reference sequence). CDR3 length: 13 residues. The V gene lost 8 bases and the J gene lost 7 bases, with 12 bases spanning the gap. The CDR3 region is CASSGGGNSPLHF. CDR3 in DNA: TGTGCCAGCTCGGGGGGGGGAAATTCACCCCTCCACTTT.

The chain couples TRBV18 to TRBJ1-1, with D uncertain. The CDR3 has 12 residues. V shed 2 bases and J shed 6 bases, with 7 bases lying between them. CDR1 KGHSH and CDR2 LQKENI come from the germline V gene. CDR3 residues: CASSPIGSEAFF. CDR3 sequence (DNA): TGTGCCAGCTCACCAATTGGGTCTGAAGCTTTCTTT.